This entry features one T cell receptor beta chain sequence. The antigen is undetermined. These data are taken from a study of response to subunit inactivated influenza vaccine. Germline CDR1 SGHTA, CDR2 FQGNSA. The CDR3 runs to 20 residues. Trimming cost V 0 bases and J 2 bases, with 22 bases left between them. General study findings and limits: Only a handful of new T cells, the authors suggested, are recruited with each seasonal influenza vaccination.

TCRdb reprocessed the RT-PCR reads via MiXCR and lists one record per CDR3 protein. The profile shows hundreds of thousands of distinct CDR3 sequences, under 9% of them singletons. This chain links TRBV7-2 with TRBJ1-4, with D perhaps TRBD1 (5 bases). This material consisted of PBMCs from blood, taken roughly 24 months after vaccination. The receptor was derived from a man between 50 and 69 years old who received an inactivated influenza vaccine. The CDR3 sequence is CASSLAGRGLRSGTNEKLFF. CDR3 sequence (DNA): TGTGCCAGCAGCTTAGCGGGTCGGGGACTGAGGTCGGGGACTAATGAAAAACTGTTTTTT.